Following are 26 T cell receptor delta chains from one sample sequenced in a study of γδ T cells in repeated Plasmodium falciparum infection. Gammadelta T cells were flow-sorted from PBMC into Vgamma9/Vdelta2+ and Vdelta2-negative populations for bulk analysis. TCRdb repeated clone calling on the multiplex PCR reads with CATT. The table shows 85,000 to 100,000 delta-chain clones, with 0.98% occurring only once. Sequenced: gamma-delta T cells from blood. These receptors all come from a pool of human donors (malaria-infected and uninfected, not separated).

With respect to this clone: A far larger clone is one nucleotide away, so this likely arose from a read error. Within the sample, other DNA sequences also encode this same CDR3. The chain links TRDV1 to TRDJ1; TRDD3 agrees at 8 bases. As TCRdb names no J gene, one was assigned here on the basis of a DNA match to germline. Per germline, CDR1 TSWWSYY and CDR2 QGS. The CDR3 sequence is 22 residues long. Losses at the gene ends were 7 bases for V and 0 bases for J; bases not matched to a gene: 28. The CDR3 here is CALEAPPSHTGGRQLYTDKLIF. CDR3 bases: TGTGCTCTTGAGGCCCCGCCGTCCCATACTGGGGGCCGGCAACTGTACACCGATAAACTCATCTTT.

With regard to this clone: TCRdb has a much larger clone's protein, which differs at residue 4 from the translation of this DNA, likely because of a read error; what is shown is the protein translated from the DNA. The rearrangement links TRDV2 to TRDJ1, with 8 bases fitting TRDD3. No J gene was available from TCRdb, and it was assigned here by a germline match of the DNA. The germline gives CDR1 GEAIGNYY, CDR2 EKD. This CDR3 has 20 amino acids. In DNA form, the CDR3 reads TGTGCCTGTAACACCGTGAGTGGGGGATCCCCCTTTCTCTACACCGATAAACTCATCTTT. Its translation: CACNTVSGGSPFLYTDKLIF.

This clone was counted once. The chain joins TRDV2 to TRDJ1, with 7 bases identical to TRDD3. The J gene was not available in TCRdb and was assigned here by matching the DNA to germline segments. V lost 7 bases to trimming and J lost 1 base; unmatched junction nucleotides: 17. Germline CDR1 is GEAIGNYY and CDR2 is EKD. The CDR3 extends over 17 amino acids. The CDR3 region is CAWDPVGLGGGTDKLIF. CDR3 nucleotides: TGTGCCTGGGACCCCGTCGGTCTGGGGGGGGGCACCGATAAACTCATCTTT.

This chain uses TRDV2 with TRDJ1; TRDD3 agrees at 13 bases. This CDR3 has 18 residues. The ends lost 4 bases at V and 6 bases at J; junction bases unmatched: 16. Germline CDR1 reads GEAIGNYY; CDR2 reads EKD. In DNA, the CDR3 is TGTGCCTGTGAAACCGGGAAGCTACTGGGGGATACGCCCAATAAACTCATCTTT. Protein product: CACETGKLLGDTPNKLIF.

A word on this clone: With only one base between it and a far larger clone, this is likely a read error. At the DNA level, this CDR3 is encoded by other sequences in the same sample as well. The rearrangement links TRDV2 to TRDJ1, with TRDD3 identical over 8 bases. The J gene, left out of TCRdb, was set here by checking the DNA against germline. Trimming removed 3 bases from V and 1 base from J; junction bases left unmatched: 12. The germline CDR1 and CDR2 sequences are GEAIGNYY and EKD. This CDR3 is 17 amino acids long. DNA for the CDR3: TGTGCCTGTGACCCACTGGGGGGGCCCCACTCCACCGATAAACTCATCTTT. It codes for CACDPLGGPHSTDKLIF.

This clone came up a few times. One base separates it from a far larger clone, so it is likely a read error. In the same sample, other DNA sequences code for this CDR3. The rearrangement links TRDV2 to TRDJ1, with D possibly TRDD3 on 5 matching bases. No J gene was available from TCRdb, and it was assigned here by a germline match of the DNA. This CDR3 has 20 residues. The germline gives CDR1 GEAIGNYY, CDR2 EKD. Trimming removed 7 bases at V and 0 bases at J, with 32 bases between. The CDR3 reads CACKLYTPSRGLIYTDKLIF. The CDR3, as DNA: TGTGCCTGCAAGCTCTACACTCCCTCCCGGGGACTTATTTACACCGATAAACTCATCTTT.

This clone was recorded a few times. The protein given by TCRdb reflects a much larger clone and differs at residue 6 from this DNA's translation, likely from a read error; the protein shown is the DNA's translation. The chain links TRDV1 to TRDJ1, with 7 bases identical to TRDD3. From germline, CDR1 is TSWWSYY and CDR2 QGS. The CDR3 is 18 residues long. The chain's CDR3 is CALGPEGYLVEYTDKLIF. CDR3 nucleotides: TGTGCTCTTGGGCCTGAGGGATACCTCGTTGAGTACACCGATAAGCTCATCTTT.

This clone was seen ten or more times. TCRdb assigns this DNA the protein of a much larger clone, which departs from its translation at residue 10; this likely reflects a read error, and the protein shown comes from translating the DNA. The genes are TRDV1 and TRDJ1; 10 positions match TRDD3. Germline V gene lookup returns CDR1 TSWWSYY and CDR2 QGS. The CDR3 contains 19 residues. After removal of 6 bases from V and 0 bases from J, the junction contained 16 bases not matched to a gene. The CDR3 loop is CALGLSTGGLVGHTDKLIF. Here the CDR3 DNA reads TGTGCTCTTGGCCTCAGTACTGGGGGATTAGTCGGTCACACCGATAAACTCATCTTT.

As to this clone: TCRdb records a much larger clone's protein for this DNA, with a difference at residue 3 that likely arises from a read error; the protein given is the translation of the DNA. The V gene is TRDV1, the J gene TRDJ2; TRDD3 agrees at 9 bases. TCRdb carries no J gene annotation; the J gene was assigned here by matching the DNA with germline. Germline lookup yields CDR1 TSWWSYY and CDR2 QGS. The CDR3 is 18 residues long. CDR3 in DNA: TGTGCTCCTGGGGACGGGGATACGGACGGGGTTTTGACAGCACAACTCTTCTTT. Its translation is CAPGDGDTDGVLTAQLFF.

Notes on this clone: TCRdb's listed protein matches a much larger clone and diverges from this DNA's translation at residue 5, likely through a read error; the protein shown comes from the DNA. The V gene is TRDV2, the J gene TRDJ1; 10 nucleotides align to TRDD3. No J gene is reported in TCRdb; it was inferred here by comparing the DNA with germline. Germline V gene lookup returns CDR1 GEAIGNYY and CDR2 EKD. This CDR3 contains 17 residues. V gave up 2 bases and J gave up 3 bases; unmatched junction bases: 11. CDR3 bases: TGTGCCTGTGACATCGTAGGGGGATACGCGGATCCCGATAAACTCATCTTT. As protein: CACDIVGGYADPDKLIF.

In its sample, this clone was seen a few times. The protein recorded in TCRdb matches a much larger clone and deviates from this DNA's translation at residue 8, suggesting a read error; the protein here is obtained by translating the DNA. The chain is built from TRDV2 and TRDJ1; 7 bases are a match to TRDD3. The J gene comes from matching the DNA to germline here; TCRdb lacks it. With 3 bases clipped from V and 0 bases from J, the junction kept 15 bases outside the gene matches. This CDR3 spans 18 amino acids. CDR1 is GEAIGNYY, CDR2 EKD, per germline. In nucleotides, the CDR3 is TGTGCCTGTGACCCTTTGACTGTGGGATACTCTGACACCGATAAACTCATCTTT. This gives the protein CACDPLTVGYSDTDKLIF.

This clone was seen many times. The sample has other DNA sequences that encode this CDR3 too. The genes are TRDV1 and TRDJ1, with 11 nucleotides matching TRDD3. Germline V gene data show CDR1 as TSWWSYY and CDR2 as QGS. The CDR3 is 24 amino acids. Trimming at V came to 4 bases and at J to 0 bases, leaving 28 bases not matched to a gene. The CDR3 region has the DNA TGTGCTCTTGGGGCCTTTCCTGCGAATGGGGGATACGGGACAAGACCGCGGTACACCGATAAACTCATCTTT. Translated, it gives CALGAFPANGGYGTRPRYTDKLIF.

This clone has a handful of counts. TCRdb records a much larger clone's protein for this DNA, with a difference at residue 18 that likely arises from a read error; the protein given is the translation of the DNA. V gene TRDV2 was called; the J gene was not; TRDD2 was called by the table and not checked on the DNA. The CDR3 has 20 residues. CDR1 and CDR2 (germline): GEAIGNYY, EKD. The CDR3: CACDTKDFLPTSWDTRQVFF. The CDR3 DNA sequence: TGTGCCTGTGACACCAAAGACTTCCTACCAACCTCCTGGGACACCCGACAGGTGTTTTTC.

This clone was counted a few times. The protein that TCRdb holds for this DNA derives from a much larger clone and differs from the translated DNA at residue 11, which likely indicates a read error; the protein shown here is translated from the DNA. The V gene is given as TRDV2, and no J gene call is available; the D call TRDD3 from the table was never checked on the DNA. This CDR3 spans 13 amino acids. Germline assignment: CDR1 GEAIGNYY and CDR2 EKD. CDR3 residues: CACDTWGTAQHFF. CDR3 coding DNA: TGTGCCTGTGACACCTGGGGGACAGCACAACACTTCTTT.

This clone was seen only a few times. TCRdb lists the protein of a much larger clone for this DNA, which differs at residue 12, so this is likely a read error; the protein given here is translated from the DNA itself. CDR3 region: CALGAIPLGIPCTDKLIF. The DNA of the CDR3 is TGTGCTCTTGGGGCCATTCCCCTGGGGATACCTTGCACCGATAAACTCATCTTT. The chain couples TRDV1 to TRDJ1; 8 positions match TRDD3. As TCRdb names no J gene, one was assigned here on the basis of a DNA match to germline. The CDR3 length is 18 residues. Germline V CDR1 and CDR2: TSWWSYY, QGS. V was clipped by 4 bases and J by 1 base; unmatched bases: 14.

This clone was seen a few times. The mismatch at residue 6 between this DNA's translation and the TCRdb protein of a much larger clone likely reflects a read error; the protein shown is translated from the DNA. The CDR3 sequence: CACDLCHLENLLGDTPRSDKLIF. In nucleotides, the CDR3 is TGTGCCTGTGACCTTTGCCATCTAGAGAATTTACTGGGGGACACACCCCGCTCCGATAAACTCATCTTT. V usage is TRDV2 and J usage is TRDJ1; 9 bases map to TRDD3. The J gene, missing from TCRdb, was assigned here through DNA to germline matching. CDR1 and CDR2 (germline): GEAIGNYY, EKD. The ends lost 3 bases at V and 3 bases at J; junction bases unmatched: 31. The CDR3 is made up of 23 amino acids.

This clone was seen more than once but under ten times. This DNA translates differently at residue 19 from the TCRdb protein, which is that of a much larger clone; a read error is likely, and the protein shown is the DNA's own translation. This chain joins TRDV1 and TRDJ1; weak D call: TRDD3 (5 bases). Germline CDR1 is TSWWSYY and CDR2 is QGS. This CDR3 region has 20 residues. CDR3 sequence reads: CALGELVSWNPRGYTDKLTF. CDR3 in DNA: TGTGCTCTTGGGGAACTAGTTTCGTGGAACCCGAGGGGGTACACCGATAAACTCACCTTT.

This clone has just a few counts. The TCRdb protein comes from a much larger clone and disagrees with this DNA's translation at residue 14, likely due to a read error; the protein given here is derived from the DNA. The V gene is given as TRDV2, and no J gene call is available; the table's TRDD3 call for D was not verified on the DNA. The CDR3 loop spans 15 amino acids. Germline CDR1 is GEAIGNYY and CDR2 is EKD. The CDR3 DNA is TGTGCCTGTGACGACCTGGTGGGGGATAACGATAAACTCACCTTT. Its translation: CACDDLVGDNDKLTF.

Worth noting for this clone: The protein TCRdb gives is from a much larger clone and does not agree with this DNA's translation at residue 8, likely a read error; the protein shown here comes from the DNA. This rearrangement joins TRDV2 to TRDJ1, with 9 bases that match TRDD3. The J gene was not available in TCRdb and was assigned here by matching the DNA to germline segments. Germline V gives CDR1 GEAIGNYY, CDR2 EKD. Trimming took 0 bases from V and 0 from J; bases not matched to a gene: 13. The CDR3 is made up of 19 amino acids. The chain's CDR3 is CACDTGILGIRGYTDKLIF. The CDR3 DNA reads TGTGCCTGTGACACCGGGATCTTGGGGATACGCGGGTACACCGATAAACTCATCTTT.

On this clone: TCRdb's listed protein matches a much larger clone and diverges from this DNA's translation at residue 21, likely through a read error; the protein shown comes from the DNA. The CDR3 nucleotides read TGTGCCTGTGACACCGGCGGAGGGTCCTACGGGCATACTGGGGGATATAACACCGATAAAATAATCTTT. Translating it yields CACDTGGGSYGHTGGYNTDKIIF. The V gene is TRDV2, the J gene TRDJ1; 11 nucleotides line up with TRDD3. This CDR3 has 23 amino acids. The J segment lost 14 bases and the V segment lost 0 bases, leaving 37 bases of the junction unmatched. CDR1 and CDR2 from the germline V gene are GEAIGNYY and EKD.

This clone was seen only a few times. This is likely an artifact of a read error, given a far larger clone one base away. The DNA is left out, because the CDR3 cannot be placed on it with certainty; the CDR3 is given as TCRdb lists it. The identical CDR3 is also encoded by other nucleotide sequences in the sample. The V gene is given as TRDV1, and no J gene call is available; the table's D call, TRDD3, was not checked against the DNA. The CDR3 has 25 amino acids, counting both end residues. Germline V lookup: CDR1 TSWWSYY, CDR2 QGS. The CDR3 here is CALTEKVPTGGYGCCGEQYTDKLIF.

A note on this clone: TCRdb shows a much larger clone's protein in place of this DNA's translation, and the two differ at residue 5, likely through a read error; the protein shown is translated from the DNA. The gene calls are TRDV2 and TRDJ1; 7 nucleotides align to TRDD3. The J gene, left out of TCRdb, was set here by checking the DNA against germline. In germline, CDR1 is GEAIGNYY, CDR2 EKD. With 2 bases clipped from V and 0 bases from J, the junction kept 17 bases outside the gene matches. This CDR3 is 19 amino acids long. The CDR3 sequence: CACDMVGGYDNDYTDKLIF. The CDR3 DNA is TGTGCCTGTGACATGGTTGGTGGATACGACAACGACTACACCGATAAACTCATCTTT.

This clone was seen more than once but under ten times. It is likely a read error: a sequence one base away is far more abundant. Additional DNA sequences in this sample encode the identical CDR3. No J gene was named, though the V gene is TRDV1; the D segment call TRDD3 is taken from the table without a DNA check. Looked up from germline, CDR1 is TSWWSYY and CDR2 is QGS. This CDR3 has 23 residues. CDR3 residues: CALGELSLPEYWGRGWDTDKLIF. The CDR3 coding sequence is TGTGCTCTTGGGGAACTCAGCCTTCCCGAGTACTGGGGGAGGGGTTGGGACACCGATAAGCTCATCTTT.

The table lists this clone with many counts. The genes are TRDV1 and TRDJ1; a possible D gene is TRDD2 (6 bases). This CDR3 is 18 amino acids long. Germline V gene lookup returns CDR1 TSWWSYY and CDR2 QGS. V was clipped by 3 bases and J by 4 bases, with 24 bases between them. In DNA, the CDR3 is TGTGCTCTTGGGGAGTTAAGGCCTTCCCCCGTCGGGTTCGATAAACTCATCTTT. This gives the protein CALGELRPSPVGFDKLIF.

This clone was recorded many times. TCRdb pairs this DNA with a much larger clone's protein that differs at residue 7, likely a read error; the protein shown was translated from the DNA. The rearrangement joins TRDV2 to TRDJ1, with D possibly TRDD3 on 5 matching bases. No J segment appears in TCRdb, so it was assigned here by matching the sequence to germline. The ends were cut back, 3 bases at V and 0 bases at J, with 13 bases in the middle. This CDR3 is built from 15 residues. In germline, CDR1 is GEAIGNYY, CDR2 EKD. In DNA, the CDR3 is TGTGCCTGTGACGCGTTACAGGGGGACACCGATAAACTCATCTTT. It encodes CACDALQGDTDKLIF.

This clone has a handful of counts. TCRdb attributes to this sequence the protein of a much larger clone, which differs from the DNA translation at residue 15; a read error is likely, and the protein displayed is translated from the DNA. This chain uses TRDV1 with TRDJ1, with 11 bases fitting TRDD3. Matching the DNA to germline supplied the J gene, which TCRdb does not give. CDR3 length equals 21 residues. CDR1 is TSWWSYY and CDR2 is QGS in the germline V gene. J lost 0 bases, V lost 9 bases, and 24 bases had no gene match. The chain's CDR3 is CALRRLIWGIQGGQHTDKLIF. The CDR3 bases are TGTGCTCTCCGCCGTCTAATCTGGGGGATACAGGGAGGCCAGCACACCGATAAACTCATCTTT.